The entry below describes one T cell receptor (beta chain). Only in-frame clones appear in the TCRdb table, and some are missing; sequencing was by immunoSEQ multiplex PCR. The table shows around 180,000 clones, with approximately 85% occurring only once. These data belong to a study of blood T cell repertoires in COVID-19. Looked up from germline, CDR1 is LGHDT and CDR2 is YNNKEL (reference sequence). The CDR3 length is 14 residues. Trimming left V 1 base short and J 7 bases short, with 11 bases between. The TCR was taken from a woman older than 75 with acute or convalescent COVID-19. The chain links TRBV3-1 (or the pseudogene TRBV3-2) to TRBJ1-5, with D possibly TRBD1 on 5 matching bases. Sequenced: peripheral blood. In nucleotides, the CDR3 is TGTGCCAGCAGCCAAGGAGGGAGGGGACAGCCCCAGCATTTT. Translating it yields CASSQGGRGQPQHF.